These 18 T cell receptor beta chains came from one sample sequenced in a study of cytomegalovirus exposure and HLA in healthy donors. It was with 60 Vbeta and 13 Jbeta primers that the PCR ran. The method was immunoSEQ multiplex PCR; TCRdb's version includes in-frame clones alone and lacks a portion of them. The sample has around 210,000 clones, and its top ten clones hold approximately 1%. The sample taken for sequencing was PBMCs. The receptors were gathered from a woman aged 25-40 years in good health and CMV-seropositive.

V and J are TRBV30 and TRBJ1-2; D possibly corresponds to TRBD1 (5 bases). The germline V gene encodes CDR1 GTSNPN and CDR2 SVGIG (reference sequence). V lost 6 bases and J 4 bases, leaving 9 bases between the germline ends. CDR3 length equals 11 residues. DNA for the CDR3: TGTGCCTGCCAGGGAGGCTATGGCTACACCTTC. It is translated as CACQGGYGYTF.

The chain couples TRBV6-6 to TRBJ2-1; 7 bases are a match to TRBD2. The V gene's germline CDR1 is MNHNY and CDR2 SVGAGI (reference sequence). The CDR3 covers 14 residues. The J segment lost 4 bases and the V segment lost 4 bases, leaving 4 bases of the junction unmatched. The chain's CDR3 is CASSSSGGYNEQFF. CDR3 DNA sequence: TGTGCCAGCAGTTCTAGCGGAGGGTACAATGAGCAGTTCTTC.

The CDR3 DNA reads TGTGCCAGCAGCTTCTTCACAGATACGCAGTATTTT. It codes for CASSFFTDTQYF. The V and J genes are TRBV7-2 and TRBJ2-3, with D unclear. The CDR3 has 12 residues. CDR1 and CDR2 (germline): SGHTA, FQGNSA. Trimming left V 3 bases short and J 2 bases short, with 3 bases between.

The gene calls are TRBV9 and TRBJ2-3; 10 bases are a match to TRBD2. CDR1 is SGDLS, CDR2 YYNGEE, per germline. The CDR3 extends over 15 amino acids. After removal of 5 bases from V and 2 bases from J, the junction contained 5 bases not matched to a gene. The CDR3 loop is CASRVGLADTDTQYF. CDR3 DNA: TGTGCCAGCAGGGTTGGACTAGCGGACACAGATACGCAGTATTTT.

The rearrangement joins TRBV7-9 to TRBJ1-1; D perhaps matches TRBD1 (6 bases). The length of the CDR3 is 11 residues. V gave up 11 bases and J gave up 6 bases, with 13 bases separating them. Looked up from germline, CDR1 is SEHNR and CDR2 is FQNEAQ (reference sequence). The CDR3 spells CAVTGRAEAFF. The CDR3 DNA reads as TGTGCCGTCACAGGGAGGGCTGAAGCTTTCTTT. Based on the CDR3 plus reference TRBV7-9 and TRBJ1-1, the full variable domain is DTGVSQNPRHKITKRGQNVTFRCDPISEHNRLYWYRQTLGQGPEFLTYFQNEAQLEKSRLLSDRFSAERPKGSFSTLEIQRTEQGDSAMYLCAVTGRAEAFFGQGTRLTVV.

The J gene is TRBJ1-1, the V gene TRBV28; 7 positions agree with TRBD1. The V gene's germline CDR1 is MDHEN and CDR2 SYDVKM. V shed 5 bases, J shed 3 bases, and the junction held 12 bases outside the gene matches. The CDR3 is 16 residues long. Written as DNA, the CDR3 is TGTGCCAGCAGTCTCGGGGCAGGGGGGACGTACACTGAAGCTTTCTTT. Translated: CASSLGAGGTYTEAFF.

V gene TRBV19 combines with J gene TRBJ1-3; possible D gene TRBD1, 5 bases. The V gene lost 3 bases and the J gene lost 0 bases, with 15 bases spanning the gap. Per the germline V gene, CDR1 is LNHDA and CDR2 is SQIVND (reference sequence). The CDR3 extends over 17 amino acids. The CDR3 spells CASSIGGAASSGNTIYF. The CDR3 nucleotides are TGTGCCAGTAGTATCGGAGGGGCGGCGAGCTCTGGAAACACCATATATTTT.

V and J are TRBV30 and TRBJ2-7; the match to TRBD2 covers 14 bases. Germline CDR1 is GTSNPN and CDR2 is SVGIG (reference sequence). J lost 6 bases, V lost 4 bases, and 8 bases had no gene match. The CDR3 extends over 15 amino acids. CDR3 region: CAWNQKGLAGGEQYF. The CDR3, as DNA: TGTGCCTGGAACCAAAAAGGACTAGCGGGGGGCGAGCAGTACTTC.

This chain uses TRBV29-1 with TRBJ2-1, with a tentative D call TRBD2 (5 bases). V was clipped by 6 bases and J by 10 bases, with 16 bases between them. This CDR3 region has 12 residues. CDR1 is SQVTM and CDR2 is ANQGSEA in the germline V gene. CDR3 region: CSVPLESGEQFF. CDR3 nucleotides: TGCAGCGTCCCCTTGGAGAGCGGAGAGCAGTTCTTC.

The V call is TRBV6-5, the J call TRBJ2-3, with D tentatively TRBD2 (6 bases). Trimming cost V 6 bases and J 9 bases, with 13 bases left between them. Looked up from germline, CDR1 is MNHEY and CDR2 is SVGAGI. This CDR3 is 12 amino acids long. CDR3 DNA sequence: TGTGCCAGCAGATCCTCGGGGGACACGCAGTATTTT. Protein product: CASRSSGDTQYF.

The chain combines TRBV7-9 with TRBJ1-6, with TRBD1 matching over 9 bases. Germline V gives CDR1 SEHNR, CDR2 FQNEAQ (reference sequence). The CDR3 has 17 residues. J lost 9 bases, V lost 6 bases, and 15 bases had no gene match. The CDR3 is CASSSLPRDRVFSPLHF. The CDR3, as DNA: TGTGCCAGCAGTTCCTTACCTCGGGACAGGGTTTTTTCACCCCTCCACTTT.

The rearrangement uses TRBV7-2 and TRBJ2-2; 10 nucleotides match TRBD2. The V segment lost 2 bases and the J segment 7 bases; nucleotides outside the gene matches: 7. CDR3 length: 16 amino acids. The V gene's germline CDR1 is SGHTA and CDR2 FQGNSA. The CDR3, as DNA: TGTGCCAGCAGCTTACGAAGCGGGAGGGGTATCGGGGAGCTGTTTTTT. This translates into CASSLRSGRGIGELFF.

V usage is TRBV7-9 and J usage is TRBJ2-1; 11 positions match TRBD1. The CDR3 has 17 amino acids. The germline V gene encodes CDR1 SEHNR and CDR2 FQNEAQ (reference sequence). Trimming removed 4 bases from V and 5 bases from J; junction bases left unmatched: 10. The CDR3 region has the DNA TGTGCCAGCAGCTCCCGGACAGGGGGCGAAATAGACAATGAGCAGTTCTTC. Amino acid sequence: CASSSRTGGEIDNEQFF.

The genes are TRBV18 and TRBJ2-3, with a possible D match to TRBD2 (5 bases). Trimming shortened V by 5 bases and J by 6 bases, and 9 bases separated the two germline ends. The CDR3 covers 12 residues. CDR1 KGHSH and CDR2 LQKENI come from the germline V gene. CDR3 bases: TGTGCCAGCTCATCCACGGGGGATACGCAGTATTTT. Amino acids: CASSSTGDTQYF.

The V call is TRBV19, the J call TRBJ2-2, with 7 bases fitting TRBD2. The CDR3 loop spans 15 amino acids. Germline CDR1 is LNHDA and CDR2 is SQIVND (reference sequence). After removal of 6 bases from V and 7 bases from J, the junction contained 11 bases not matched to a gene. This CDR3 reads CASRTLGGRGGELFF. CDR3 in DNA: TGTGCCAGTAGGACCCTGGGCGGGAGAGGCGGGGAGCTGTTTTTT.

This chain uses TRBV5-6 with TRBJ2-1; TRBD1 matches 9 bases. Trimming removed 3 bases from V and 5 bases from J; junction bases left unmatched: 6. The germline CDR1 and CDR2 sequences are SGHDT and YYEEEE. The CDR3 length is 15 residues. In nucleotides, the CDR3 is TGTGCCAGCAGCTGGGCGGGACAGGGTAACAATGAGCAGTTCTTC. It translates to CASSWAGQGNNEQFF.

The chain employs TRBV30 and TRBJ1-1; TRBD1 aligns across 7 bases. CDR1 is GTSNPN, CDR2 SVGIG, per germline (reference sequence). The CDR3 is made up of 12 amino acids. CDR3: CAKVQGVSEAFF. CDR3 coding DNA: TGTGCTAAGGTGCAGGGGGTTAGTGAAGCTTTCTTT.

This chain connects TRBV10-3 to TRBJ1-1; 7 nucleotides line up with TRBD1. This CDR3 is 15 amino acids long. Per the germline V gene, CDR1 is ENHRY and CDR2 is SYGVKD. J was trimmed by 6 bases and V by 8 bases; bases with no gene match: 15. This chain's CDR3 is CAIFSQGGGLSEAFF. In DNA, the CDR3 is TGTGCCATCTTCTCACAAGGAGGGGGCTTATCTGAAGCTTTCTTT.